One T cell receptor beta chain is described in this entry. The antigen is not known. Germline V CDR1 and CDR2: SNHLY, FYNNEI. Between the trimmed V and J ends, which lost 4 bases and 5 bases, there was a span of 14 bases. This CDR3 spans 14 amino acids. This record belongs to a study of vaccination effects on CD4 cells after COVID-19. Study at large: The participants, recipients of two vaccine doses, got either BNT162b2 or mRNA-1273. Whole-study results and caveats: Clones arising from infection and from vaccination showed marked clonal contraction late after vaccination. Convalescent patients in the study were few, and early post-infection timepoints were absent.

Before sequencing, viral peptide pools were used by the ViraFEST assay to expand antigen-specific CD4+ T cells. Cultured cells yielded isolated CD4+ T cells after 10 to 11 days. According to the study, vaccine recipients showed no prior SARS-CoV-2 infection and negative nucleocapsid antibodies. Sequencing used immunoSEQ multiplex PCR; TCRdb keeps in-frame clones, though not all of them. The table records over 25,000 clones, 72% of them present only once. The genes are TRBV2 and TRBJ1-2, with D perhaps TRBD1 (5 bases). This receptor was identified in a human donor who received a COVID-19 vaccine. The sample here was CD4+ T cells from PBMCs cultured with SARS-CoV-2 spike peptides, taken before COVID-19 vaccination. This CDR3 reads CASSVRSTAYGYTF. CDR3 nucleotides: TGTGCCAGCAGTGTTCGTTCGACAGCTTATGGCTACACCTTC.